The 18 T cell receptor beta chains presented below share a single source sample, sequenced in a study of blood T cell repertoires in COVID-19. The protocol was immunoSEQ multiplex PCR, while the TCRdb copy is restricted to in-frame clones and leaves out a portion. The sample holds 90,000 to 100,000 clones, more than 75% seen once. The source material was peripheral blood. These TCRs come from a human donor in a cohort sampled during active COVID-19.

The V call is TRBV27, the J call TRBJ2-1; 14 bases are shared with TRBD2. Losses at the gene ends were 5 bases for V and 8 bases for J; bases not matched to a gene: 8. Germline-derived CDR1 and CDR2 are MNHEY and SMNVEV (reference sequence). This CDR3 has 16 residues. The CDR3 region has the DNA TGTGCCAGCAGTGCCTCCGGGACTAGCGGGGGTCATGAGCAGTTCTTC. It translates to CASSASGTSGGHEQFF.

CDR3 DNA: TGTGCCACCAGCAGAGAATCCAGAAGTGGCTACACCTTC. Its protein is CATSRESRSGYTF. This chain joins TRBV15 and TRBJ1-2; D gene uncertain. V lost 0 bases and J lost 7, with 9 bases in between. Germline V gene lookup returns CDR1 LNHNV and CDR2 YYDKDF (reference sequence). The CDR3 covers 13 residues.

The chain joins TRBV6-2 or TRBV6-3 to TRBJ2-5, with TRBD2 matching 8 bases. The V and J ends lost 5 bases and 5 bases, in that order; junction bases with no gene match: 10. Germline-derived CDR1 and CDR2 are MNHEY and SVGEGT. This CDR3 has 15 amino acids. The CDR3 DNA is TGTGCCAGCAGTCTTCCGGGACTAGGGTGGGAGACCCAGTACTTC. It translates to CASSLPGLGWETQYF.

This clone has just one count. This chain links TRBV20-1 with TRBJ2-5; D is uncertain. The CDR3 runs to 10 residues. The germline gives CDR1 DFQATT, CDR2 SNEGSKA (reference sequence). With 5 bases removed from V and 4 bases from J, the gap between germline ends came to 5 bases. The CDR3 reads CSAFVETQYF. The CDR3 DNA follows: TGCAGTGCTTTCGTAGAGACCCAGTACTTC.

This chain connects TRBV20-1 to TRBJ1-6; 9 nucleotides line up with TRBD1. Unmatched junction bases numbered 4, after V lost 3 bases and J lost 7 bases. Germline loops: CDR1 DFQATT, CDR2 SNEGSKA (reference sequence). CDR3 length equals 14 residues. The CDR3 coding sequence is TGCAGTGCTAGTCTCGGGACAGGGAATTCACCCCTCCACTTT. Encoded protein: CSASLGTGNSPLHF.

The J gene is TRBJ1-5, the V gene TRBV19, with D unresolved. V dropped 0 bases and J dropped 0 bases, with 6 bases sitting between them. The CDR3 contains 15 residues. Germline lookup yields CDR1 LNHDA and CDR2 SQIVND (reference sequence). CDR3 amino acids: CASSIEDYSNQPQHF. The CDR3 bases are TGTGCCAGTAGTATAGAGGACTATAGCAATCAGCCCCAGCATTTT. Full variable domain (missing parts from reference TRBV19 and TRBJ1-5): DGGITQSPKYLFRKEGQNVTLSCEQNLNHDAMYWYRQDPGQGLRLIYYSQIVNDFQKGDIAEGYSVSREKKESFPLTVTSAQKNPTAFYLCASSIEDYSNQPQHFGDGTRLSIL.

The CDR3 spells CASSQDWGELFF. In nucleotides, the CDR3 is TGCGCCAGCAGCCAAGATTGGGGGGAACTGTTTTTT. This rearrangement joins TRBV4-3 to TRBJ1-4; D might be TRBD1 (5 bases). The CDR3 totals 12 residues. Trimming took 0 bases from V and 12 from J, leaving 8 bases between them. Germline CDR1 and CDR2: LGHNA and YSLEER.

As DNA, the CDR3 is TGTGCCAGCAGCGTACTTAGCGGGGGCTCCTACAATGAGCAGTTCTTC. This encodes CASSVLSGGSYNEQFF. This chain links TRBV9 with TRBJ2-1, with 9 bases that match TRBD2. CDR1 is SGDLS and CDR2 is YYNGEE in the germline V gene. The CDR3 has 16 amino acids. The J segment lost 0 bases and the V segment lost 1 base, leaving 2 bases of the junction unmatched.

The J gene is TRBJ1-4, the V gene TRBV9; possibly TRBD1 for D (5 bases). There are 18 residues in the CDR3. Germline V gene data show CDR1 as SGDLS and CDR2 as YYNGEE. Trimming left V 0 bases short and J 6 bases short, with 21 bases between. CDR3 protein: CASSVVRLVGETDEKLFF. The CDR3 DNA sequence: TGTGCCAGCAGCGTAGTTCGATTAGTGGGCGAGACAGATGAAAAACTGTTTTTT.

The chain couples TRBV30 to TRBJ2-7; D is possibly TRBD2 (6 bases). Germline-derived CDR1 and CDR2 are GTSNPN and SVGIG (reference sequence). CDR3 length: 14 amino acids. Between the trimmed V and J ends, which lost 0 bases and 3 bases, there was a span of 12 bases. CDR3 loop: CAWSVGRNVYEQYF. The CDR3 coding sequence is TGTGCCTGGAGTGTGGGGAGGAACGTCTACGAGCAGTACTTC.

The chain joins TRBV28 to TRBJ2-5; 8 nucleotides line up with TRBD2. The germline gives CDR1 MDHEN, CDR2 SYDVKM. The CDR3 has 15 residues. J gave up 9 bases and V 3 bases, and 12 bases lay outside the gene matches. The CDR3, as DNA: TGTGCCAGCAGTTTGGCTAGCGGGCGTCCAAACGCCCAGTACTTC. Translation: CASSLASGRPNAQYF.

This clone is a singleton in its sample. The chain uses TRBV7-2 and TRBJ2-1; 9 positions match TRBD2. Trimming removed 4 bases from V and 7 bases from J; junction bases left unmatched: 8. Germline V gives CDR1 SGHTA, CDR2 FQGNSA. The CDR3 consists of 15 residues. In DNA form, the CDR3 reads TGTGCCAGCAGCTCCGTGGCGGGGGGGCCAAATGAGCAGTTCTTC. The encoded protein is CASSSVAGGPNEQFF.

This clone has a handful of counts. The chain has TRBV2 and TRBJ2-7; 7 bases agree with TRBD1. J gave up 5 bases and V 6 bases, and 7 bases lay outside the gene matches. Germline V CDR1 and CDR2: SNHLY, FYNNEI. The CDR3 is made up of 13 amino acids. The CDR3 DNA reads TGTGCCAGCAGGGGGACAGTGTGGAACGAGCAGTACTTC. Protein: CASRGTVWNEQYF.

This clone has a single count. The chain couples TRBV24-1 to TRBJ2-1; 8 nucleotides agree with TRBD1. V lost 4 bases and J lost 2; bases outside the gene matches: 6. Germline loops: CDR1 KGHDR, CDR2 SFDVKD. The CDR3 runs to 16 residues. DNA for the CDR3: TGTGCCACCAGTGACCGCGACAGGGGCCCCTACAATGAGCAGTTCTTC. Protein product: CATSDRDRGPYNEQFF.

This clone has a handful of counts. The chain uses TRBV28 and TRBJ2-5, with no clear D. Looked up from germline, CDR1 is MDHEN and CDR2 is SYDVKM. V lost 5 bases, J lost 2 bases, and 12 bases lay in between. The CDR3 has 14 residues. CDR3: CASSSLVTQETQYF. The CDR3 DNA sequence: TGTGCCAGCAGTAGTTTGGTGACACAAGAGACCCAGTACTTC.

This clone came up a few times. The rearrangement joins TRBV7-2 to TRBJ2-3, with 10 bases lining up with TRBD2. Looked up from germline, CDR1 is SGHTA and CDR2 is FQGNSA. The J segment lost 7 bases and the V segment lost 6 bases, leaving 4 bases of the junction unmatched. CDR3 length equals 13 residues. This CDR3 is CASSSLAGYTQYF. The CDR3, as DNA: TGTGCCAGCAGTTCACTAGCGGGGTATACGCAGTATTTT.

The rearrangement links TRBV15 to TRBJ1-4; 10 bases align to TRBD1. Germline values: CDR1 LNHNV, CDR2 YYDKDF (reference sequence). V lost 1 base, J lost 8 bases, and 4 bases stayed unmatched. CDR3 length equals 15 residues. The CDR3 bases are TGTGCCACCAGCAGAGTCGGGACAGGGGTCGAAAAACTGTTTTTT. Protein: CATSRVGTGVEKLFF. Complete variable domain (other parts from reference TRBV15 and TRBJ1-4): DAMVIQNPRYQVTQFGKPVTLSCSQTLNHNVMYWYQQKSSQAPKLLFHYYDKDFNNEADTPDNFQSRRPNTSFCFLDIRSPGLGDTAMYLCATSRVGTGVEKLFFGSGTQLSVL.

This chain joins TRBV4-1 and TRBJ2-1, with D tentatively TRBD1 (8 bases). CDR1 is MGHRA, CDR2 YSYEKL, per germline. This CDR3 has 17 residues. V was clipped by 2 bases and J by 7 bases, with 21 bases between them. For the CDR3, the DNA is TGCGCCAGCAGCCAACTCAACAGGGGGGGAGGGAGGAATGAGCAGTTCTTC. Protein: CASSQLNRGGGRNEQFF.